This TCR beta chain was profiled in a study of blood T cell repertoires in COVID-19. Background on the study: Samples came from the United States, Italy and Spain, spanning acute and convalescent COVID-19. In each case, the material was cDNA or gDNA derived from T cells, B-cell-depleted T cells, or PBMCs.

How the authors handled the data: Estimates of nucleated cell counts were drawn from the amplification of reference gene primers. TCRdb keeps only in-frame clones here, not all; method: immunoSEQ multiplex PCR. The V and J calls and clone size are taken from that table; D and trimming were inferred from the DNA. Of approximately 35,000 clones detected, approximately 85% appear once; the ten largest clones hold about 9.6%. This CDR3 contains 12 residues. The ends were cut back, 5 bases at V and 9 bases at J, with 11 bases in the middle. In germline, CDR1 is MNHEY, CDR2 SVGAGI. The receptor comes from a man of 80 years or more with active COVID-19. The material sequenced was peripheral blood. This chain connects TRBV6-5 to TRBJ2-1; D may be TRBD2 (6 bases). The CDR3 nucleotides are TGTGCCAGCAGTCGAGTGCGGGGTGAGCAGTTCTTC. It encodes CASSRVRGEQFF.